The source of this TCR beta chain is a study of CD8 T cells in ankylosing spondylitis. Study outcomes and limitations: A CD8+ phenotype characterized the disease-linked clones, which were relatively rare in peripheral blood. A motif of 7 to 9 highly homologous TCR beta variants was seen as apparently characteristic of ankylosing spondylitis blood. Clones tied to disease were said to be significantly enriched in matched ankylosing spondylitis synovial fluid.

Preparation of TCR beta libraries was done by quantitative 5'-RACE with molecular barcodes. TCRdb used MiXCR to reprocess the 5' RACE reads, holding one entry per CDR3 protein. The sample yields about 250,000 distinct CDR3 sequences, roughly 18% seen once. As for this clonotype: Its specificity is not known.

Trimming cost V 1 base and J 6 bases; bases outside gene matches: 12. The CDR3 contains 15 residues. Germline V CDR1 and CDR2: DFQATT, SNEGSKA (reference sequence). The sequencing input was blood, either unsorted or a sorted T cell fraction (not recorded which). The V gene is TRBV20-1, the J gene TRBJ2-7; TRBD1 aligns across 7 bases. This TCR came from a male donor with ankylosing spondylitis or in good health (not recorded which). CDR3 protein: CSARARDSPYAEQYF. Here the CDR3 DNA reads TGCAGTGCTAGAGCCCGGGACAGTCCCTACGCCGAGCAGTACTTC.